The present T cell receptor beta chain was sequenced within a study of blood T cell repertoires in COVID-19. Whole-study context: Samples taken during acute and convalescent COVID-19 were collected in the United States, Italy and Spain. PBMCs, B-cell-depleted T cells, or T cells were the source of the cDNA or gDNA that made up the material.

Authors' analysis steps: Reference gene primer amplification gave estimated nucleated cell counts. The table came from immunoSEQ multiplex PCR; TCRdb's copy has only in-frame clones and leaves some out. Clone size and V and J calls were adopted from that table, with D and trimming inferred from the DNA. The table includes about 81,000 clones, roughly 88% detected once. The germline V gene encodes CDR1 LGHDT and CDR2 YNNKEL (reference sequence). V lost 1 base, J lost 7 bases, and 4 bases lay in between. The CDR3 extends over 11 amino acids. The chain couples TRBV3-1 (or the pseudogene TRBV3-2) to TRBJ1-2, with D hard to call. Sequencing input: peripheral blood. This TCR was sampled from a man aged 70 or older with acute or convalescent COVID-19. CDR3 loop: CASSQGGGYTF. The CDR3 region has the DNA TGTGCCAGCAGCCAAGGCGGTGGCTACACCTTC.